Following are 6 T cell receptor beta chains from one sample sequenced in a study of T cell clonality in common variable immunodeficiency. Broader study findings: In common variable immunodeficiency, TCR beta chains reportedly carried fewer deletions and N-nucleotide insertions.

The data were produced by immunoSEQ multiplex PCR, yet TCRdb's version contains in-frame clones alone and is incomplete. The sample shows around 15,000 clones, no singletons; the ten largest hold more than 10%. No cognate antigen is known for these TCRs. Sequencing was carried out using peripheral blood mononuclear cells. The receptors here all came from a human donor with common variable immunodeficiency.

This clone was observed a handful of times. The read stops 3 residues short of the end of the CDR3; the missing end is completed from the germline J gene. This chain links TRBV19 with TRBJ1-1, with TRBD1 as a possible D gene (6 bases). The ends were cut back, 4 bases at V and 5 bases at J, with 11 bases in the middle. The CDR3 has 13 residues. Per the germline V gene, CDR1 is LNHDA and CDR2 is SQIVND (reference sequence). The CDR3 sequence: CASSTDRWTEAFF. CDR3 DNA, as far as it was read: TGTGCCAGTAGTACCGACAGGTGGACTGAA.

Concerning this clone itself: The missing CDR3 end, 3 residues past where the read stops, is filled in from the germline J gene. This chain uses TRBV19 with TRBJ2-1; TRBD2 might be the D (5 bases). The V and J ends lost 5 bases and 7 bases respectively, with 12 bases between them. The germline CDR1 and CDR2 sequences are LNHDA and SQIVND (reference sequence). The CDR3 is made up of 13 amino acids. The CDR3 sequence is CASSPRTLNEQFF. The sequenced part of the CDR3 DNA is TGTGCCAGTAGTCCCCGGACTCTAAATGAG.

In regard to this clone: Sequencing ends 3 residues short of the CDR3 end; the germline J gene provides the rest. The gene calls are TRBV7-2 and TRBJ2-7, with TRBD2 matching 12 bases. Germline loops: CDR1 SGHTA, CDR2 FQGNSA. CDR3 length equals 15 residues. The V gene end was trimmed by 3 bases and the J gene end by 2 bases; junction bases not matched to a gene: 2. The DNA read from the CDR3 is TGTGCCAGCAGCTTTGGACTAGCGGGACCCTACGAG. Protein: CASSFGLAGPYE. The entire CDR3 is CASSFGLAGPYEQYF.

This clone was found many times. The CDR3 is cut off 3 residues early in the read; its end comes from the germline J gene. This chain links TRBV20-1 with TRBJ2-7, with TRBD2 identical over 12 bases. With V trimmed by 2 bases and J by 0 bases, 5 bases remained unmatched. Germline-derived CDR1 and CDR2 are DFQATT and SNEGSKA (reference sequence). There are 16 residues in the CDR3. The CDR3 region is CSARTLAGGFSYEQYF. The sequenced part of the CDR3 DNA is TGCAGTGCTAGAACTCTAGCGGGGGGGTTCTCCTACGAG.

This clone showed up many times. The missing CDR3 end, 3 residues past where the read stops, is filled in from the germline J gene. V is TRBV20-1 and J is TRBJ1-4; weak D call: TRBD1 (5 bases). The CDR3 loop spans 14 amino acids. Looked up from germline, CDR1 is DFQATT and CDR2 is SNEGSKA (reference sequence). Between the trimmed V and J ends, which lost 5 bases and 5 bases, there was a span of 15 bases. The DNA read from the CDR3 is TGCAGTGCTGCCCGTAGGGAGGGGAATGAAAAA. This encodes CSAARREGNEK. The entire CDR3 protein reads CSAARREGNEKLFF.

By proportion, this clone is medium-sized. The read ends 3 residues before the CDR3 terminus; that terminus is restored from the germline J gene. The rearrangement uses TRBV10-1 and TRBJ2-2; no reliable D call. The CDR3 is 14 residues long. The ends were cut back, 6 bases at V and 5 bases at J, with 13 bases in the middle. CDR1 and CDR2 from the germline V gene are WNHNN and SYGVQD (reference sequence). Incomplete CDR3 DNA: TGCGCCAGCAGCGACAATCCGGCTACCGGGGAG. Translating gives CASSDNPATGE. The complete CDR3 sequence is CASSDNPATGELFF.